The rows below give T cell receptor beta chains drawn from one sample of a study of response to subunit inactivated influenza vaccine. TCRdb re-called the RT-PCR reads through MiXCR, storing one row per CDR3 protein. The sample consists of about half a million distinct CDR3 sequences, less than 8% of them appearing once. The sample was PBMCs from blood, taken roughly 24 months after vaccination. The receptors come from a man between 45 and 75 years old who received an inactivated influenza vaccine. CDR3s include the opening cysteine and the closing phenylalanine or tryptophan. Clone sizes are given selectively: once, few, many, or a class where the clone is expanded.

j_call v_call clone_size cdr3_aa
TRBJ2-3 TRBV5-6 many CASSLSGEDTQYF
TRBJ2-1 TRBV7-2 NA CASSLAGGWAGNEQFF
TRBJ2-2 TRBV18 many CASSGLAGGLAGELFF
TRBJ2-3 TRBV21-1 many CASSKAPANTDTQYF
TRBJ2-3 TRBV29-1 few CSGFNRGPDTQYF
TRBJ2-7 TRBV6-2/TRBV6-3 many CASSYSRGDDEQYF
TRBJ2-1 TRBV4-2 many CASSRGRDGGEQFF
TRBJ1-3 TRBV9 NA CASSVGGGSGNTIYF
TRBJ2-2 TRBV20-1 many CSARDLRGELFF
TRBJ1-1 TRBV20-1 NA CSARAPSRNTEAFF
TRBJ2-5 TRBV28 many CATVGGGSQETQYF
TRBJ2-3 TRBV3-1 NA CASSQEGTSGGTDTQYF
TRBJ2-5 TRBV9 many CASSVVLGGQETQYF
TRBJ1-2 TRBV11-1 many CASSPTADYGYTF
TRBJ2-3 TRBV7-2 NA CASSGQGGGITDTQYF
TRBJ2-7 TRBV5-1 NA CASSLVLSTPTEQYF
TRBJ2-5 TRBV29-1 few CSAWGTAPRRETQYF
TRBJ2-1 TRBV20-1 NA CSARLPGQGFEQFF
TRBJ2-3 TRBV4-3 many CASSPTNRPGEQYF
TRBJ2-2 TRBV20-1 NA CSATKGAHTGELFF